These 20 T cell receptor beta chains came from one sample sequenced in a study of glioma-infiltrating T cells. TCR alpha and beta CDR3 regions were amplified from RNA using iRepertoire nested multiplex PCR. TCRdb re-derived calls from the multiplex PCR reads in MiXCR, one entry per CDR3 protein. The sample shows around 99,000 distinct CDR3 sequences, approximately 26% of them seen only once. Sample: glioma tissue, nonneoplastic brain tissue, or PBMCs (not recorded which). The receptors derive from a human donor with low-grade glioma or glioblastoma, undergoing nonglioma brain surgery, or in good health (not recorded which).

With respect to this clonotype: Possible read error: a much larger clone is one base away. This CDR3 reads CTISEVSGLGTDTQYF. CDR3 in DNA: TGTACCATCAGTGAAGTTAGCGGGCTGGGCACAGATACGCAGTATTTT. The chain couples TRBV6-1 to TRBJ2-3; 7 nucleotides line up with TRBD2. Germline lookup yields CDR1 MNHNS and CDR2 SASEGT. The CDR3 loop spans 16 amino acids.

This clonotype was recorded at least ten times. This chain connects TRBV25-1 to TRBJ2-1; 10 bases are a match to TRBD2. The CDR3 runs 13 residues. Germline V gives CDR1 MGHDK, CDR2 SYGVNS. V lost 4 bases and J lost 8; bases outside the gene matches: 2. CDR3 nucleotides: TGTGCCAGCAGTGCCGGACTAGCGGATGAGCAGTTCTTC. Protein product: CASSAGLADEQFF.

This clonotype was found many times. The chain couples TRBV20-1 to TRBJ2-7; no clear D gene. The CDR3 is made up of 12 amino acids. Germline V gene sequence: CDR1 DFQATT, CDR2 SNEGSKA (reference sequence). Trimming took 1 base from V and 6 from J, leaving 10 bases between them. Here the CDR3 DNA reads TGCAGTGCTAGAGTTAGGGAAGGCGAGCAGTACTTC. This sequence encodes CSARVREGEQYF.

The table lists this clonotype with a few counts. The CDR3 DNA sequence: TGTGCCAGCAGCCAAGATCCGGGGACAGGGGATTGGACTGAAGCTTTCTTT. The encoded protein is CASSQDPGTGDWTEAFF. The chain uses TRBV4-2 and TRBJ1-1, with TRBD1 matching 10 bases. Trimming cost V 0 bases and J 5 bases; bases outside gene matches: 9. The CDR3 is 17 amino acids. CDR1 LGHNA and CDR2 YNFKEQ come from the germline V gene.

This clonotype was seen repeatedly, ten times or more. The rearrangement links TRBV27 to TRBJ2-7, with no clear D. CDR3 length: 12 amino acids. The germline V gene encodes CDR1 MNHEY and CDR2 SMNVEV (reference sequence). Deletions cut 2 bases from V and 6 bases from J, with 8 bases between. The CDR3 DNA reads as TGTGCCAGCAGTTTAGGCTCGTCCGAGCAGTACTTC. It translates to CASSLGSSEQYF.

This clonotype was seen repeatedly, ten times or more. The gene calls are TRBV6-6 and TRBJ2-7; maybe TRBD1 (7 bases). The germline gives CDR1 MNHNY, CDR2 SVGAGI (reference sequence). Trimming left V 2 bases short and J 4 bases short, with 15 bases between. The CDR3 loop spans 15 amino acids. Written as DNA, the CDR3 is TGTGCCAGCAGTTACCCCTCAGGGGGGAGATACGAGCAGTACTTC. Residues: CASSYPSGGRYEQYF.

In its sample, this clonotype was seen many times. The rearrangement links TRBV7-9 to TRBJ2-7; no clear D. CDR1 SEHNR and CDR2 FQNEAQ come from the germline V gene (reference sequence). V dropped 1 base and J dropped 4 bases, with 11 bases sitting between them. The CDR3 sequence is 14 residues long. The CDR3 spells CASSLGELRYEQYF. CDR3 DNA sequence: TGTGCCAGCAGCTTAGGGGAACTCAGATACGAGCAGTACTTC.

This clonotype was counted many times. This chain joins TRBV24-1 and TRBJ2-1; D remains unclear. The V end lost 2 bases, the J end lost 0 bases, and 7 bases lay between the germline ends. In germline, CDR1 is KGHDR, CDR2 SFDVKD. The CDR3 has 15 residues. This CDR3 reads CATSDWKNSYNEQFF. CDR3 DNA sequence: TGTGCCACCAGTGATTGGAAAAACTCCTACAATGAGCAGTTCTTC.

This clonotype came up a few times. The gene calls are TRBV11-3 and TRBJ2-3; D unresolved. V lost 0 bases to trimming and J lost 3 bases, with 7 bases between them. This CDR3 is 14 amino acids long. Germline CDR1 reads SGHNT; CDR2 reads YENEEA. CDR3 sequence (DNA): TGTGCCAGCAGCTTAGAGGTGGATACAGATACGCAGTATTTT. This gives the protein CASSLEVDTDTQYF.

This clonotype appeared a few times. The J gene is TRBJ1-5, the V gene TRBV29-1, with TRBD1 matching 9 bases. V was clipped by 3 bases and J by 4 bases; unmatched bases: 10. The CDR3 extends over 16 amino acids. The V gene's germline CDR1 is SQVTM and CDR2 ANQGSEA. In nucleotides, the CDR3 is TGCAGCGTTGAGACAGGGGGGCAGGGAGGAAATCAGCCCCAGCATTTT. Translating it yields CSVETGGQGGNQPQHF.

Only a few counts were recorded for this clonotype. The chain combines TRBV24-1 with TRBJ2-5, with 8 positions matching TRBD1. There are 15 residues in the CDR3. Trimming cost V 4 bases and J 1 base; bases outside gene matches: 4. The germline V gene has CDR1 KGHDR and CDR2 SFDVKD. CDR3 region: CATSDPGQAQETQYF. The CDR3 nucleotides are TGTGCCACCAGTGACCCGGGACAGGCCCAAGAGACCCAGTACTTC.

Turning to this clonotype: A single base separates this from a much larger clone, so it may be a read error. This chain uses TRBV7-9 with TRBJ1-5; D is ambiguous. Germline CDR1 and CDR2: SEHNR and FQNEAQ (reference sequence). The CDR3 runs to 12 residues. The CDR3, as DNA: TGTGCCAGCAGCTTAGGGGATCAGTCCCAGCATTTT. This sequence encodes CASSLGDQSQHF.

This clonotype occurred many times. The CDR3: CASGDREGNIQYF. CDR3 DNA: TGTGCCAGCGGCGACAGGGAGGGGAACATTCAGTACTTC. The chain is built from TRBV11-1 and TRBJ2-4; either TRBD1 or TRBD2 may supply D (7 bases each). This CDR3 is 13 amino acids long. CDR1 and CDR2 from the germline V gene are SGHAT and FQDESV (reference sequence). Trimming removed 8 bases at V and 7 bases at J, with 15 bases between.

This clonotype was seen repeatedly, ten times or more. The rearrangement links TRBV7-8 to TRBJ1-2; 8 bases align to TRBD1. CDR1 is SGHVS and CDR2 is FQNEAQ in the germline V gene. This CDR3 comprises 12 residues. The V and J ends lost 5 bases and 6 bases, in that order; junction bases with no gene match: 2. In DNA form, the CDR3 reads TGTGCCAGCAGCCAGGGGGCTAATGGCTACACCTTC. Encoded protein: CASSQGANGYTF.

This clonotype was detected once. V usage is TRBV20-1 and J usage is TRBJ1-1; D might be TRBD1 (6 bases). Germline V gene sequence: CDR1 DFQATT, CDR2 SNEGSKA (reference sequence). The CDR3 spans 14 residues. Trimming removed 0 bases from V and 4 bases from J, with 12 bases in between. This CDR3 is CSAREGRGTTEAFF. The CDR3 DNA sequence: TGCAGTGCTAGAGAGGGCAGGGGAACCACTGAAGCTTTCTTT.

This clonotype was recorded a few times. The gene calls are TRBV19 and TRBJ2-3; 7 bases map to TRBD1. Germline loops: CDR1 LNHDA, CDR2 SQIVND (reference sequence). The CDR3 has 13 amino acids. V shed 10 bases and J 2 bases; nucleotides not matched to a gene: 6. DNA for the CDR3: TGTGCCATAGGGGACAGATACACAGATACGCAGTATTTT. Encoded protein: CAIGDRYTDTQYF.

In the case of this clonotype: A read error is possible here, since a much larger clone lies one base away. This chain links TRBV7-9 with TRBJ1-4; 11 positions agree with TRBD1. V shed 4 bases and J 6 bases; nucleotides not matched to a gene: 4. The CDR3 extends over 15 amino acids. Germline V CDR1 and CDR2: SEHNR, FQNEAQ (reference sequence). DNA for the CDR3: TGTGCCAGCAGCTCCGGACAGGGGGCCGATGAAAAACTGTTTTTT. It encodes CASSSGQGADEKLFF. The full variable domain, completed using reference TRBV7-9 and TRBJ1-4, is DTGVSQNPRHKITKRGQNVTFRCDPISEHNRLYWYRQTLGQGPEFLTYFQNEAQLEKSRLLSDRFSAERPKGSFSTLEIQRTEQGDSAMYLCASSSGQGADEKLFFGSGTQLSVL.

The chain employs TRBV20-1 and TRBJ2-7; 8 bases align to TRBD2. The CDR3 is 14 residues long. Trimming at V came to 0 bases and at J to 7 bases, leaving 8 bases not matched to a gene. Germline values: CDR1 DFQATT, CDR2 SNEGSKA (reference sequence). The CDR3: CSARDPGGGGEQYF. DNA of the CDR3: TGCAGTGCTAGAGATCCGGGGGGGGGGGGGGAGCAGTACTTC.

This clonotype showed up many times. The V gene is TRBV7-9, the J gene TRBJ2-5; D is unclear. The length of the CDR3 is 13 residues. The germline V and J ends were trimmed by 5 bases and 5 bases, with 12 bases remaining between them. CDR1 SEHNR and CDR2 FQNEAQ come from the germline V gene (reference sequence). DNA for the CDR3: TGTGCCAGCAGCACCCGGAGTTTGGAGACCCAGTACTTC. Translated, it gives CASSTRSLETQYF.

The chain's CDR3 is CSARSGVHAYEQFF. As DNA, the CDR3 is TGCAGTGCCCGAAGTGGGGTCCACGCGTATGAGCAGTTCTTC. The chain is built from TRBV20-1 and TRBJ2-1; D unresolved. This CDR3 is 14 amino acids long. Trimming stripped 6 bases from V and 8 bases from J, with 20 bases between. Germline CDR1 and CDR2: DFQATT and SNEGSKA (reference sequence).